This T cell receptor (beta chain) derives from a study of T cells in Graves' hyperthyroidism and ophthalmopathy. Thyroid ultrasound, orbital computed tomography, clinical symptoms, and serum thyroxine and TRAb underpinned diagnoses. Germline CDR1 is SGHTA and CDR2 is FQGNSA. The CDR3 is 14 residues long. Trimming took 4 bases from V and 7 from J, leaving 13 bases between them. This clonotype has a handful of counts. As yet, its antigen is unknown. The TCR beta CDR3 regions underwent amplification using RNA transcripts as the source. HTBI primers were employed in a first-round RT-PCR of the TCR CDR3. TCRdb re-called the multiplex PCR reads through MiXCR, storing one row per CDR3 protein. The sample contains approximately 870,000 distinct CDR3 sequences, about two fifths of which appear only once. The study, taken as a whole, reports: A model using 13 V-J features told ophthalmopathy apart from stable hyperthyroidism.

The rearrangement links TRBV7-2 to TRBJ1-4, with D possibly matching TRBD1 (5 bases). The specimen was blood. This receptor was obtained from a man aged 18 to 35 with Graves' hyperthyroidism. CDR3 in amino acids: CASSSVAGGEKLFF. Here the CDR3 DNA reads TGTGCCAGCAGCTCAGTCGCGGGGGGTGAAAAACTGTTTTTT.